This TCR beta chain was sequenced in a study of blood T cell repertoires in COVID-19. Individuals drawn from about 26 US areas were about 18 to 95 years old. Assignments of participants to cohorts depended upon their own reported clinical history. Using immunoSEQ multiplex PCR, the repertoire was profiled, and TCRdb retains in-frame clones only, with some absent. The top ten hold 8% to 9% of the sample, which has hundreds of thousands of clones, about nine tenths seen once. The V gene end was trimmed by 4 bases and the J gene end by 2 bases; junction bases not matched to a gene: 6. CDR3 length equals 15 residues. In germline, CDR1 is MNHEY, CDR2 SMNVEV (reference sequence).

The receptor was derived from a woman younger than 30 who had recovered from COVID-19. The sample comprised PBMCs or T cells enriched from blood (not recorded which). The chain links TRBV27 to TRBJ2-7; 9 bases align to TRBD1. CDR3 loop: CASSYTGTGTYEQYF. The CDR3, as DNA: TGTGCCAGCAGTTACACCGGGACAGGGACCTACGAGCAGTACTTC.